The 25 T cell receptor beta chains reported below all come from one sample, sequenced in a study of T cell repertoires in cytomegalovirus infection (dated by TCRdb to between 2017 and 2020). These receptors' targets are unknown. Sample treatment or condition, as interpreted from the label and publication: in vitro stimulation with specific CMV peptide epitopes to enrich CMV-specific T cells. Instrument used: Illumina HiSeq 1500. TCRdb reprocessed the public reads (quality trimming at Q25 with fastp, clone calling with MiXCR) and kept in-frame beta chains. For every CDR3 protein sequence, its rows merge into one entry that carries the most common genes and DNA. The sample table holds 680,000 or so distinct CDR3 sequences, of which about 33% were seen once. 18% of the sample goes to the ten largest clones. The input for sequencing was cultured PBMCs, taken from culture after CMV antigen stimulation. Every receptor here comes from a human donor in good health (CMV status not recorded). Some clones in this sample may be carry-over from other donors' samples.

In this sample, this clonotype turned up a few times. As DNA, the CDR3 is TGTGCCAGCAGCTTCAATACAGGGGGGGAGACCCAGTACTTC. Residues: CASSFNTGGETQYF. V and J are TRBV7-2 and TRBJ2-5; 8 bases are shared with TRBD1. Germline CDR1 SGHTA, CDR2 FQGNSA. The CDR3 length is 14 residues. V dropped 3 bases and J dropped 5; count of bases not matched to a gene: 5.

This clonotype was detected only a few times. V is TRBV4-1 and J is TRBJ2-5; D call uncertain. Trimming left V 4 bases short and J 4 bases short, with 10 bases between. Germline loops: CDR1 MGHRA, CDR2 YSYEKL. The CDR3 extends over 13 amino acids. The CDR3 spells CASSLGPLETQYF. The CDR3 nucleotides read TGCGCCAGCAGCCTCGGTCCCTTAGAGACCCAGTACTTC.

The table lists this clonotype with many counts. This chain connects TRBV19 to TRBJ2-1, with D unclear. The CDR3 consists of 13 residues. Trimming removed 4 bases from V and 7 bases from J, with 11 bases in between. Germline V CDR1 and CDR2: LNHDA, SQIVND (reference sequence). The CDR3 DNA reads TGTGCCAGTAGTAAGCGAAGTACGAATGAGCAGTTCTTC. It yields the protein CASSKRSTNEQFF.

V usage is TRBV28 and J usage is TRBJ1-1, with D possibly being TRBD1 (6 bases). The CDR3 loop spans 16 amino acids. Germline V gene sequence: CDR1 MDHEN, CDR2 SYDVKM. V was shortened by 6 bases and J by 0 bases, with 17 bases between the two germline ends. The CDR3 here is CASSRRDILMNTEAFF. As DNA, the CDR3 is TGTGCCAGCAGCCGACGGGACATCCTTATGAACACTGAAGCTTTCTTT.

This clonotype was counted only a few times. The chain employs TRBV7-6 and TRBJ2-2; 8 bases align to TRBD1. Losses at the gene ends were 1 base for V and 1 base for J; bases not matched to a gene: 5. Germline V CDR1 and CDR2: SGHVS, FNYEAQ. The CDR3 length is 17 residues. The CDR3 loop reads CASSLGSGTGNTGELFF. Here the CDR3 DNA reads TGTGCCAGCAGCTTAGGATCCGGGACAGGGAACACCGGGGAGCTGTTTTTT.

The V and J genes are TRBV4-2 and TRBJ1-2, with D tentatively TRBD1 (6 bases). Per the germline V gene, CDR1 is LGHNA and CDR2 is YNFKEQ. CDR3 size: 15 residues. Trimming took off 0 bases at V and 8 bases at J, with 16 bases between the two ends. The CDR3 is CASSQDGGRYGGYTF. The DNA of the CDR3 is TGTGCCAGCAGCCAAGATGGGGGGCGCTATGGCGGCTACACCTTC.

V gene TRBV11-2 combines with J gene TRBJ2-1, with D unresolved. This CDR3 region has 12 residues. Trimming took off 4 bases at V and 15 bases at J, with 16 bases between the two ends. The germline CDR1 and CDR2 sequences are SGHAT and FQNNGV. The CDR3 is CASSSRVASRFF. For the CDR3, the DNA is TGTGCCAGCAGCTCCCGGGTGGCAAGTCGGTTCTTC.

The chain is built from TRBV19 and TRBJ1-5; a possible D gene is TRBD1 (6 bases). Germline CDR1 LNHDA, CDR2 SQIVND (reference sequence). This CDR3 has 15 amino acids. Trimming pared 0 bases from V and 7 bases from J, leaving 13 bases between. CDR3 sequence reads: CASSIEGALRQPQHF. The CDR3 DNA follows: TGTGCCAGTAGTATAGAGGGGGCTTTGAGGCAGCCCCAGCATTTT.

This clonotype has only a few counts. The chain employs TRBV7-2 and TRBJ2-7; D is unresolved. CDR1 and CDR2 from the germline V gene are SGHTA and FQGNSA. Trimming took off 1 base at V and 1 base at J, with 8 bases between the two ends. CDR3 length equals 14 residues. CDR3 DNA sequence: TGTGCCAGCAGCTTAGGCCCCCTATCCTACGAGCAGTACTTC. Amino acid sequence: CASSLGPLSYEQYF.

The chain uses TRBV12-3 or TRBV12-4 and TRBJ2-7; TRBD1 matches 7 bases. Trimming cost V 5 bases and J 4 bases; bases outside gene matches: 5. The CDR3 contains 13 residues. The CDR3: CASSLGQRYEQYF. Here the CDR3 DNA reads TGTGCCAGCAGTCTGGGACAGCGTTACGAGCAGTACTTC.

This clonotype turned up a few times. CDR3 coding DNA: TGTGCCAGCAGCTTGGCCAGGGCAGGGGGCGTAGGAAACACCATATATTTT. Amino acids: CASSLARAGGVGNTIYF. The chain recombines TRBV5-6 with TRBJ1-3; 8 bases line up with TRBD1. In germline, CDR1 is SGHDT, CDR2 YYEEEE. CDR3 length equals 17 residues. V gave up 0 bases and J gave up 4 bases; unmatched junction bases: 9.

The chain uses TRBV12-3 or TRBV12-4 and TRBJ1-1; D remains ambiguous. The CDR3 loop spans 14 amino acids. With 6 bases removed from V and 1 base from J, the gap between germline ends came to 12 bases. Here the CDR3 DNA reads TGTGCCAGCAGCCCTAATCGAGCGAACACTGAAGCTTTCTTT. This gives the protein CASSPNRANTEAFF.

In this sample, this clonotype turned up a few times. The chain links TRBV12-3 or TRBV12-4 to TRBJ2-7; the match to TRBD1 covers 8 bases. The CDR3 has 14 amino acids. V shed 1 base and J 2 bases; nucleotides not matched to a gene: 1. Written as DNA, the CDR3 is TGTGCCAGCAGTTTAGAACAGGGGGCCTACGAGCAGTACTTC. Translating gives CASSLEQGAYEQYF.

CDR3 in DNA: TGTGCCAGTAGTGCCTTGACAGGACCCTATAGCAATCAGCCCCAGCATTTT. Amino acids: CASSALTGPYSNQPQHF. The chain uses TRBV19 and TRBJ1-5; maybe TRBD1 (6 bases). Germline V gene sequence: CDR1 LNHDA, CDR2 SQIVND (reference sequence). CDR3 length: 17 amino acids. V was clipped by 5 bases and J by 0 bases, with 17 bases between them.

J is TRBJ2-7 and V is TRBV6-6; unclear D gene. Germline V lookup: CDR1 MNHNY, CDR2 SVGAGI (reference sequence). V was shortened by 7 bases and J by 2 bases, with 12 bases between the two germline ends. CDR3 size: 13 residues. The CDR3 DNA follows: TGTGCCAGCAATTTACACCCCCCCTACGAGCAGTACTTC. It is translated as CASNLHPPYEQYF.

The CDR3 coding sequence is TGTGCCAGTATAGTTGTCAGAAGCACAGATACGCAGTATTTT. Protein sequence: CASIVVRSTDTQYF. This chain links TRBV19 with TRBJ2-3; D gene ambiguous. The germline V gene encodes CDR1 LNHDA and CDR2 SQIVND (reference sequence). The CDR3 sequence is 14 residues long. V was clipped by 7 bases and J by 0 bases, with 11 bases between them.

This clonotype was found a few times. This chain uses TRBV5-1 with TRBJ1-6; the D gene is possibly TRBD1 (5 bases). This CDR3 spans 13 amino acids. The V and J ends lost 7 bases and 3 bases respectively, with 8 bases between them. Per germline, CDR1 SGHRS and CDR2 YFSETQ. The CDR3 loop is CASQGGYNSPLHF. Here the CDR3 DNA reads TGCGCCAGCCAGGGAGGCTATAATTCACCCCTCCACTTT.

The sample holds a few counts of this clonotype. The rearrangement uses TRBV14 and TRBJ1-4; 9 bases are a match to TRBD1. Germline values: CDR1 SGHDN, CDR2 FVKESK. The CDR3 is 16 residues long. The junction had 6 bases not matched to a gene; V was cut back by 0 bases and J by 7 bases. This CDR3 reads CASSQDPGQGSEKLFF. The CDR3 DNA reads TGTGCCAGCAGCCAAGACCCGGGACAGGGTAGTGAAAAACTGTTTTTT.

The sample holds a few counts of this clonotype. V gene TRBV7-9 combines with J gene TRBJ2-5; D is undetermined. The V end lost 3 bases, the J end lost 7 bases, and 12 bases lay between the germline ends. This CDR3 contains 13 residues. CDR1 is SEHNR, CDR2 FQNEAQ, per germline (reference sequence). Written as DNA, the CDR3 is TGTGCCAGCAGCTTTGAATATGTGAGGACCCAGTACTTC. Protein: CASSFEYVRTQYF.

This chain uses TRBV28 with TRBJ1-4; tentative D call: TRBD1 (5 bases). The V end lost 2 bases, the J end lost 7 bases, and 14 bases lay between the germline ends. The CDR3 is 15 amino acids. CDR1 is MDHEN, CDR2 SYDVKM, per germline. The CDR3 loop is CASSLAGGNTEKLFF. CDR3 nucleotides: TGTGCCAGCAGTTTAGCTGGGGGGAATACTGAAAAACTGTTTTTT.

V usage is TRBV7-2 and J usage is TRBJ2-3; D gene unclear. Trimming left V 5 bases short and J 5 bases short, with 14 bases between. The CDR3 covers 14 residues. Germline-derived CDR1 and CDR2 are SGHTA and FQGNSA. CDR3 amino acids: CASSPGVALDTQYF. The CDR3 DNA reads as TGTGCCAGCAGCCCTGGAGTAGCATTAGATACGCAGTATTTT.

This clonotype was counted only a few times. This chain joins TRBV12-3 or TRBV12-4 and TRBJ2-7; D remains ambiguous. The CDR3 is 13 residues long. V shed 3 bases and J shed 3 bases, with 9 bases lying between them. CDR3 in amino acids: CASSFGRIYEQYF. The CDR3 region has the DNA TGTGCCAGCAGTTTTGGCAGAATCTACGAGCAGTACTTC.

This clonotype was detected only a few times. The gene calls are TRBV7-9 and TRBJ2-1; 15 positions agree with TRBD2. The germline V gene encodes CDR1 SEHNR and CDR2 FQNEAQ (reference sequence). Trimming took 2 bases from V and 9 from J; bases not matched to a gene: 5. The CDR3 totals 16 residues. The chain's CDR3 is CASSLIGTSGGTEQFF. DNA of the CDR3: TGTGCCAGCAGCTTAATAGGGACTAGCGGGGGGACTGAGCAGTTCTTC.

This chain joins TRBV5-1 and TRBJ1-1; unclear D gene. This CDR3 has 12 residues. Trimming took off 5 bases at V and 0 bases at J, with 5 bases between the two ends. Germline V gives CDR1 SGHRS, CDR2 YFSETQ. The DNA for the CDR3 is TGCGCCAGCAGGGGGTTGAACACTGAAGCTTTCTTT. This translates into CASRGLNTEAFF.

This clonotype appeared a few times. This chain joins TRBV7-6 and TRBJ1-3; TRBD1 is a possible D gene (5 bases). There are 14 residues in the CDR3. Germline CDR1 and CDR2: SGHVS and FNYEAQ. Between the trimmed V and J ends, which lost 5 bases and 4 bases, there was a span of 12 bases. This CDR3 is CASSRGSGGNTIYF. CDR3 nucleotides: TGTGCCAGCAGCCGGGGGTCAGGAGGAAACACCATATATTTT.